This section outlines one T cell receptor (beta chain) sequence together with its context. What it binds is not known. This specimen belongs to a study of shared clonotypes between healthy human individuals. Overall study results and limits: A generally larger estimated richness was seen in naive subsets than in memory subsets.

The CDR3 loop spans 16 amino acids. Germline V gene data show CDR1 as SGHNT and CDR2 as YYREEE (reference sequence). Losses at the gene ends were 2 bases for V and 4 bases for J; bases not matched to a gene: 7. Using immunoSEQ multiplex PCR, the repertoire was profiled, and TCRdb retains in-frame clones only, with some absent. The data contain about 750,000 clones, about 92% of them singletons. CD45RO-negative, CCR7-positively selected cells formed the naive CD8 fraction, excluding terminally differentiated effector memory CD45RA+ cells. The genes are TRBV5-4 and TRBJ2-3; 10 bases line up with TRBD2. This TCR was recovered from a man aged 30 to 45 in good health. Sequencing was performed on naive CD8+ T cells sorted from blood. The CDR3 DNA sequence: TGTGCCAGCAGCTTTCCTAGCGGGAGTGTGTCAGATACGCAGTATTTT. It codes for CASSFPSGSVSDTQYF.